Given below is one TCR beta chain in context. The antigen is unknown. The V end was cut by 5 bases, the J end by 2 bases, with 19 bases between. This CDR3 contains 16 residues. Per the germline V gene, CDR1 is SGHAT and CDR2 is FQNNGV. This entry is derived from a study of cytomegalovirus exposure and HLA in healthy donors. Study outcomes and limitations: Rare TCR sequences dominated, though some public TCRs recurred in many donors.

The donors were members of the roughly 130-subject validation cohort (separate from the 666-subject first cohort). This table comes from immunoSEQ multiplex PCR, and its TCRdb copy is limited to in-frame clones, with some not included. Among about 160,000 clones listed, around nine tenths were seen once. Sequenced sample: PBMCs. This receptor was identified in a man between 18 and 29 years old in good health and CMV-seropositive. The chain carries TRBV11-2 and TRBJ2-7, with D possibly being TRBD1 (6 bases). CDR3 nucleotide sequence: TGTGCCAGCAGCACTCCGAGGGGGAAGCAGCCCTACGAGCAGTACTTC. Translation: CASSTPRGKQPYEQYF.